The 30 T cell receptor beta chains below come from one sample, sequenced in a study of T cell repertoires in cytomegalovirus infection. Via MiXCR, TCRdb re-called the reads, giving one row per CDR3 protein. The top ten hold 9.5% to 15% of the sample, which has some 900,000 distinct CDR3 sequences, about 33% seen once. The antigens of these receptors remain unknown. The input for sequencing was cultured CD8+ T cells from PBMCs, taken from culture after CMV antigen stimulation. These receptors all stem from a human donor in good health (CMV status not recorded). Some clones in this sample may be carry-over from other donors' samples.

The chain links TRBV7-9 to TRBJ2-1, with 9 nucleotides matching TRBD1. Germline CDR1 is SEHNR and CDR2 is FQNEAQ (reference sequence). This CDR3 contains 12 residues. Trimming cost V 5 bases and J 8 bases; bases outside gene matches: 1. CDR3 in amino acids: CASSRDRDEQFF. CDR3 nucleotide sequence: TGTGCCAGCAGCCGGGACAGGGATGAGCAGTTCTTC.

This chain uses TRBV5-4 with TRBJ2-1; D unclear. This CDR3 is built from 13 residues. From germline, CDR1 is SGHNT and CDR2 YYREEE (reference sequence). Trimming took 4 bases from V and 5 from J, leaving 10 bases between them. CDR3 sequence: CASSLTRNNEQFF. In nucleotides, the CDR3 is TGTGCCAGCAGCCTGACTCGGAACAATGAGCAGTTCTTC. Based on the CDR3 plus reference TRBV5-4 and TRBJ2-1, the full variable domain is ETGVTQSPTHLIKTRGQQVTLRCSSQSGHNTVSWYQQALGQGPQFIFQYYREEENGRGNFPPRFSGLQFPNYSSELNVNALELDDSALYLCASSLTRNNEQFFGPGTRLTVL.

The chain couples TRBV7-9 to TRBJ1-3; the D gene is possibly TRBD1 (5 bases). CDR3 length: 14 residues. With 10 bases removed from V and 4 bases from J, the gap between germline ends came to 17 bases. In germline, CDR1 is SEHNR, CDR2 FQNEAQ (reference sequence). CDR3 nucleotides: TGTGCCAACCTCGGGGGAGTCTCCGGAAACACCATATATTTT. Residues: CANLGGVSGNTIYF.

The chain couples TRBV27 to TRBJ1-2; the D gene is possibly TRBD1 (6 bases). CDR3 length: 12 residues. Trimming took off 10 bases at V and 8 bases at J, with 17 bases between the two ends. CDR1 is MNHEY and CDR2 is SMNVEV in the germline V gene (reference sequence). DNA of the CDR3: TGTGCCACTCGCACCGGGACACTGGGCTACACCTTC. Its translation is CATRTGTLGYTF.

This clonotype was seen a handful of times. This rearrangement joins TRBV12-3 or TRBV12-4 to TRBJ2-2; D is uncertain. V lost 5 bases and J lost 7, with 14 bases in between. The CDR3 is 14 residues long. As DNA, the CDR3 is TGTGCCAGCAGTCACCGGGTAGACGGCGGGGAGCTGTTTTTT. It specifies CASSHRVDGGELFF.

This chain connects TRBV7-4 to TRBJ2-2, with D unresolved. Germline values: CDR1 SGHVT, CDR2 SQSDAQ. V was pared by 2 bases and J by 3 bases, with 13 bases between. This CDR3 has 16 residues. The CDR3 bases are TGTGCCAGCAGCTTAAGCAGCCAGGCGGACACCGGGGAGCTGTTTTTT. This sequence encodes CASSLSSQADTGELFF.

This clonotype has at least ten counts. The V gene is TRBV6-5, the J gene TRBJ2-5; TRBD2 agrees at 11 bases. V was pared by 2 bases and J by 10 bases, with 6 bases of the junction left unmatched. The germline gives CDR1 MNHEY, CDR2 SVGAGI. The length of the CDR3 is 14 residues. The CDR3 DNA is TGTGCCAGCAGTTACGGGACTAGCGGAGTGGGCCAGTACTTC. Its translation is CASSYGTSGVGQYF.

This clonotype occurred many times. V usage is TRBV7-8 and J usage is TRBJ1-4; D not resolved. Germline V gene sequence: CDR1 SGHVS, CDR2 FQNEAQ. Trimming shortened V by 5 bases and J by 2 bases, and 12 bases separated the two germline ends. The CDR3 loop spans 15 amino acids. CDR3 in amino acids: CASSTARRTNEKLFF. CDR3 DNA sequence: TGTGCCAGCAGCACAGCCCGGCGGACTAATGAAAAACTGTTTTTT.

This clonotype was detected only a few times. CDR3 bases: TGTGCCAGTAGTACTAGCGTCGAGCAGTACTTC. Translation gives CASSTSVEQYF. The V call is TRBV19, the J call TRBJ2-7, with D possibly being TRBD2 (6 bases). The CDR3 loop spans 11 amino acids. The ends were cut back, 4 bases at V and 6 bases at J, with 7 bases in the middle. Looked up from germline, CDR1 is LNHDA and CDR2 is SQIVND (reference sequence).

This clonotype was counted only a few times. The V and J genes are TRBV10-2 and TRBJ1-6; TRBD1 aligns across 7 bases. V lost 4 bases and J lost 9; bases outside the gene matches: 9. Germline lookup yields CDR1 WSHSY and CDR2 SAAADI. This CDR3 region has 15 residues. The CDR3 DNA reads TGCGCCAGCAGTGGAGACAGGGAAGGGGGTTCACCCCTCCACTTT. Amino acid sequence: CASSGDREGGSPLHF.

The sample holds a few counts of this clonotype. V and J are TRBV25-1 and TRBJ2-7; no definite D call. The CDR3 spans 12 residues. The germline gives CDR1 MGHDK, CDR2 SYGVNS. V lost 5 bases and J lost 1, with 6 bases in between. CDR3 DNA sequence: TGTGCCAGCAGTTATCGGTCCTACGAGCAGTACTTC. Protein product: CASSYRSYEQYF.

The chain uses TRBV6-6 and TRBJ1-4; D is ambiguous. There are 11 residues in the CDR3. The V end lost 10 bases, the J end lost 7 bases, and 10 bases lay between the germline ends. The germline gives CDR1 MNHNY, CDR2 SVGAGI (reference sequence). CDR3 DNA sequence: TGTGCCACCGCCATAGGTGAAAAACTGTTTTTT. Amino acids: CATAIGEKLFF.

The chain recombines TRBV6-6 with TRBJ1-5, with 9 bases that match TRBD1. The CDR3 covers 17 residues. The J segment lost 6 bases and the V segment lost 6 bases, leaving 15 bases of the junction unmatched. CDR1 MNHNY and CDR2 SVGAGI come from the germline V gene (reference sequence). The CDR3 DNA follows: TGTGCCAGCAGGATACAGGGGGCGGTTTTTTCAGGTCAGCCCCAGCATTTT. Its protein product is CASRIQGAVFSGQPQHF.

This clonotype has at least ten counts. CDR3 residues: CASSLNNEITEAFF. As DNA, the CDR3 is TGTGCCAGCAGCTTAAATAACGAGATCACTGAAGCTTTCTTT. The chain is built from TRBV7-2 and TRBJ1-1; no firm D call. The V and J ends lost 2 bases and 4 bases respectively, with 11 bases between them. CDR1 SGHTA and CDR2 FQGNSA come from the germline V gene. The CDR3 contains 14 residues.

For this clonotype: Germline and junction disagree at one end, which may indicate a read error. V and J are TRBV20-1 and TRBJ1-2; no clear D. Per germline, CDR1 DFQATT and CDR2 SNEGSKA (reference sequence). This CDR3 region has 12 residues. CDR3 in amino acids: CSARSQIFGRIF. The CDR3 DNA reads TGCAGTGCTAGGAGTCAGATCTTCGGGAGGATCTTC.

The gene calls are TRBV9 and TRBJ1-1; tentative D call: TRBD1 (6 bases). This CDR3 comprises 13 residues. Trimming took off 3 bases at V and 8 bases at J, with 14 bases between the two ends. CDR1 is SGDLS, CDR2 YYNGEE, per germline. The CDR3 coding sequence is TGTGCCAGCAGCGAGGGGGGCTTCGCCGAAGCTTTCTTT. This translates into CASSEGGFAEAFF.

The chain couples TRBV4-3 to TRBJ1-2; the D is unclear. The germline V gene has CDR1 LGHNA and CDR2 YSLEER. The CDR3 extends over 15 amino acids. V shed 3 bases and J shed 0 bases, with 11 bases lying between them. CDR3 in amino acids: CASSHRLIPNYGYTF. CDR3 sequence (DNA): TGCGCCAGCAGCCACCGTCTAATCCCTAACTATGGCTACACCTTC.

This clonotype was seen only once. V and J are TRBV6-2 or TRBV6-3 and TRBJ2-4; weak D call: TRBD1 (5 bases). This CDR3 region has 15 residues. Germline CDR1 reads MNHEY; CDR2 reads SVGEGT. V was pared by 8 bases and J by 1 base, with 15 bases between. The CDR3 sequence: CASGPYSGAKNIQYF. The CDR3 region has the DNA TGTGCCAGCGGTCCATATTCAGGGGCCAAAAACATTCAGTACTTC.

The chain is built from TRBV12-3 or TRBV12-4 and TRBJ2-3; D is perhaps TRBD1 (5 bases). The DNA end favors TRBJ1-5, so the J call may be wrong. The CDR3 runs 14 residues. CDR3 coding DNA: TGTGCCAGCACCGCTAGCGGGGCCCCAGATACGCAGCATTTT. It codes for CASTASGAPDTQHF.

The V and J genes are TRBV19 and TRBJ2-2; TRBD2 aligns across 9 bases. Germline V lookup: CDR1 LNHDA, CDR2 SQIVND (reference sequence). With 5 bases clipped from V and 5 bases from J, the junction kept 12 bases outside the gene matches. CDR3 length: 17 residues. CDR3 region: CASSPRPGLAVTGELFF. The DNA of the CDR3 is TGTGCCAGTAGTCCTAGACCGGGACTAGCAGTAACCGGGGAGCTGTTTTTT.

This sequence joins TRBV19 and TRBJ1-1; TRBD1 aligns across 11 bases. CDR1 LNHDA and CDR2 SQIVND come from the germline V gene (reference sequence). Losses at the gene ends were 10 bases for V and 5 bases for J; bases not matched to a gene: 3. CDR3 length: 12 amino acids. The CDR3 spells CATGTGGTEAFF. Here the CDR3 DNA reads TGTGCCACCGGGACAGGGGGGACTGAAGCTTTCTTT.

This CDR3 reads CASSFASAGAYGYTF. CDR3 nucleotide sequence: TGTGCCAGCAGCTTTGCGAGTGCAGGAGCCTATGGCTACACCTTC. The chain recombines TRBV5-6 with TRBJ1-2; D gene unclear. The CDR3 length is 15 residues. CDR1 is SGHDT and CDR2 is YYEEEE in the germline V gene. Trimming stripped 2 bases from V and 4 bases from J, with 15 bases between.

CDR3 amino acids: CASSPGLAGAKFF. In DNA, the CDR3 is TGTGCCAGCAGTCCGGGACTAGCGGGGGCCAAGTTCTTC. V usage is TRBV27 and J usage is TRBJ2-1, with 14 bases identical to TRBD2. This CDR3 contains 13 residues. Germline V lookup: CDR1 MNHEY, CDR2 SMNVEV (reference sequence). The trim removed 5 bases at V and 14 bases at J, leaving 5 bases unmatched.

This clonotype was observed a few times. This chain uses TRBV6-2 or TRBV6-3 with TRBJ1-2, with 11 bases fitting TRBD1. The germline V gene encodes CDR1 MNHEY and CDR2 SVGEGT. The V and J ends lost 2 bases and 2 bases, in that order; junction bases with no gene match: 4. The CDR3 covers 16 residues. The CDR3 region is CASSYRTGGDNYGYTF. CDR3 DNA: TGTGCCAGCAGTTACCGGACAGGGGGCGACAACTATGGCTACACCTTC.

The V and J genes are TRBV7-2 and TRBJ2-1; no clear D. Germline CDR1 reads SGHTA; CDR2 reads FQGNSA. The V and J ends lost 7 bases and 4 bases respectively, with 20 bases between them. CDR3 size: 16 residues. The CDR3 DNA reads as TGTGCCAGCAACTCCCCCCGGGCATTGTCATACAATGAGCAGTTCTTC. This gives the protein CASNSPRALSYNEQFF.

V usage is TRBV6-6 and J usage is TRBJ1-1, with TRBD1 matching 10 bases. The trim removed 6 bases at V and 5 bases at J, leaving 3 bases unmatched. Germline V lookup: CDR1 MNHNY, CDR2 SVGAGI (reference sequence). The CDR3 length is 13 residues. CDR3 nucleotide sequence: TGTGCCAGCAGGACAGGGGGCATGACTGAAGCTTTCTTT. The encoded protein is CASRTGGMTEAFF.

This sequence joins TRBV7-9 and TRBJ2-1; 10 bases are a match to TRBD2. Germline values: CDR1 SEHNR, CDR2 FQNEAQ (reference sequence). The CDR3 totals 18 residues. J lost 7 bases, V lost 11 bases, and 23 bases had no gene match. This CDR3 reads CAQQPPWGSGLAINEQFF. CDR3 DNA: TGTGCCCAGCAACCTCCGTGGGGGTCGGGACTAGCGATAAATGAGCAGTTCTTC.

This clonotype has just a few counts. The rearrangement joins TRBV5-1 to TRBJ1-1; the D gene is possibly TRBD1 (5 bases). CDR3 length: 13 amino acids. V lost 5 bases and J 4 bases, leaving 12 bases between the germline ends. Germline V gives CDR1 SGHRS, CDR2 YFSETQ. The CDR3 loop reads CASRVGGGTEAFF. Here the CDR3 DNA reads TGCGCCAGCAGGGTCGGGGGGGGCACTGAAGCTTTCTTT.

The chain carries TRBV12-3 or TRBV12-4 and TRBJ2-3, with 11 bases matching TRBD2. J was trimmed by 7 bases and V by 5 bases; bases with no gene match: 14. The CDR3 totals 17 residues. The CDR3 bases are TGTGCCAGCAGTCACCAGTCTAGCGGGGGGTCCTCAAATACGCAGTATTTT. Translation: CASSHQSSGGSSNTQYF.

The sample holds a few counts of this clonotype. The V gene is TRBV7-6, the J gene TRBJ2-2; tentative D call: TRBD1 (6 bases). Per the germline V gene, CDR1 is SGHVS and CDR2 is FNYEAQ. V lost 4 bases and J 6 bases, leaving 15 bases between the germline ends. The CDR3 consists of 15 residues. This CDR3 is CASSSTGERPGELFF. The CDR3 region has the DNA TGTGCCAGCAGCTCGACAGGAGAGAGACCCGGGGAGCTGTTTTTT.